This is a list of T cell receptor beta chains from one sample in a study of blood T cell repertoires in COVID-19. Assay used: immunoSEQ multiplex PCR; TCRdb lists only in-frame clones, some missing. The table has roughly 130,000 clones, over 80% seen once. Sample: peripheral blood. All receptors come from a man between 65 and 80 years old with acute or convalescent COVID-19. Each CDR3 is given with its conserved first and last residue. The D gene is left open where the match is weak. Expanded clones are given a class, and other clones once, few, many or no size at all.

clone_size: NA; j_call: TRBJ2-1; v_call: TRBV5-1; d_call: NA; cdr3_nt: TGCGCCAGCAGCTGGCGGGGCAATGAGCAGTTCTTC; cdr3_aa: CASSWRGNEQFF
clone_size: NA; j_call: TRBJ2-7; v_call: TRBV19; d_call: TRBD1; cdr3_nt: TGTGCCAGTAGCCCAGGGGTACAGGGGTACGAGCAGTACTTC; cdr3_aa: CASSPGVQGYEQYF
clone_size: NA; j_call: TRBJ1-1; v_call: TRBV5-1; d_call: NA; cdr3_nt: TGCGCCAGCAGCTCCGGACTGAAAAGTGAAGCTTTCTTT; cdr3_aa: CASSSGLKSEAFF
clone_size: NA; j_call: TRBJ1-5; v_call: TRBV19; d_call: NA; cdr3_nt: TGTGCCAGTTTGGGCAGGGGAAATCAGCCCCAGCATTTT; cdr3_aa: CASLGRGNQPQHF
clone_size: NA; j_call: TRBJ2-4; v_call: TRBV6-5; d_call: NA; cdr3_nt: TGTGCCAGCCGTCCCACCGGGGGAGGCAAAAACATTCAGTACTTC; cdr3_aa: CASRPTGGGKNIQYF
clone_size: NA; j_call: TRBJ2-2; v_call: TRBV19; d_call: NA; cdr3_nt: TGTGCCAGTAGGGAGAATTGGAACACCGGGGAGCTGTTTTTT; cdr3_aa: CASRENWNTGELFF
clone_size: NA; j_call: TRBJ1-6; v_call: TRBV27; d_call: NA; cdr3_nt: TGTGCCAGCAGCCGCGGGGGGGGAGCGGGTTCACCCCTCCACTTT; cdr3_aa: CASSRGGGAGSPLHF
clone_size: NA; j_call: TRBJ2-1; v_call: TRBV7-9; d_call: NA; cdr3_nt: TGTGCCAGCAGCTCGACCAACAGGGTTCACTCCTACAATGAGCAGTTCTTC; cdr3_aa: CASSSTNRVHSYNEQFF
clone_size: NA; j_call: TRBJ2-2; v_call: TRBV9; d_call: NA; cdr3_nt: TGTGCCAGCAGCGCTCACAGGGGAGGTACCGGGGAGCTGTTTTTT; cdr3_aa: CASSAHRGGTGELFF
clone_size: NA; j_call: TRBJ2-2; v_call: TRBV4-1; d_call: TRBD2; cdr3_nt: TGCGCCAGCAGCCATTTCGCTCTAGCGGGGGGGCCCAGGGAGCTGTTTTTT; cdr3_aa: CASSHFALAGGPRELFF
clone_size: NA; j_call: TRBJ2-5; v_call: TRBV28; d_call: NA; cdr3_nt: TGTGCCAGCACGGGTCCCCAAGAGACCCAGTACTTC; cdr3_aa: CASTGPQETQYF
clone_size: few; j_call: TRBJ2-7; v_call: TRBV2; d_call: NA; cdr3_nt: TGTGCCAGCAAGCCTTCGGCCTACGAGCAGTACTTC; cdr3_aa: CASKPSAYEQYF
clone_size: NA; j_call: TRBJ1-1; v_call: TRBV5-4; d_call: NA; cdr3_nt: TGTGCCAGCAGCTACTTAGGGAGGGGAAACACTGAAGCTTTCTTT; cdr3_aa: CASSYLGRGNTEAFF
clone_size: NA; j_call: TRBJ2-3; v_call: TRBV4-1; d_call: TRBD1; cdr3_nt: TGCGCCAGCAGCCTAACAGGGGAGTTAGCAGATACGCAGTATTTT; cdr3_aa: CASSLTGELADTQYF
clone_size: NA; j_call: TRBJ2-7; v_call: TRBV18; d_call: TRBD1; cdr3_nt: TGTGCCAGCTCACGCGACAGGGCTCTCGAGCAGTACTTC; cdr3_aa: CASSRDRALEQYF
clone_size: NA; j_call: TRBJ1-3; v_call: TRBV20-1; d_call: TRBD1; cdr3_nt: TGCAGTGCTAGTGACCGACAGGGTAACTCTGGAAACACCATATATTTT; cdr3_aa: CSASDRQGNSGNTIYF
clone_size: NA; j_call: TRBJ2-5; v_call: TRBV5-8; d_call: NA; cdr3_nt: TGTGCCAGCAGCTCCCAGGGGTATCAGACCCAGTACTTC; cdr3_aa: CASSSQGYQTQYF
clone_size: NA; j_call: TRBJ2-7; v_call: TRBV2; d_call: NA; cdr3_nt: TGTGCCAGCACAATAGGGGCCCAAACCTACGAGCAGTACTTC; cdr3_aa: CASTIGAQTYEQYF
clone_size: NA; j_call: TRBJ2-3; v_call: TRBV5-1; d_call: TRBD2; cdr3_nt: TGCGCCAGCAGTCGGGCGGGGGGCGCAGGCACAGATACGCAGTATTTT; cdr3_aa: CASSRAGGAGTDTQYF
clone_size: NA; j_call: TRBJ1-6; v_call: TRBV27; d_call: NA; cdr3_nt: TGTGCCAGCAGCGCGAGGAGGGGCGAAAATTCACCCCTCCACTTT; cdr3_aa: CASSARRGENSPLHF
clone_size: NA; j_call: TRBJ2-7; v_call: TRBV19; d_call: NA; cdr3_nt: TGTGCCAGTAGTCGTTCCCAGGGCCTTAGGGGCGAGCAGTACTTC; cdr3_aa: CASSRSQGLRGEQYF
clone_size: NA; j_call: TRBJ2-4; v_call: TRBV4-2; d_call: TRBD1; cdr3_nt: TGTGCCAGCAGCCTGCACCGGGACAGGGGATCAAACATTCAGTACTTC; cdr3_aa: CASSLHRDRGSNIQYF